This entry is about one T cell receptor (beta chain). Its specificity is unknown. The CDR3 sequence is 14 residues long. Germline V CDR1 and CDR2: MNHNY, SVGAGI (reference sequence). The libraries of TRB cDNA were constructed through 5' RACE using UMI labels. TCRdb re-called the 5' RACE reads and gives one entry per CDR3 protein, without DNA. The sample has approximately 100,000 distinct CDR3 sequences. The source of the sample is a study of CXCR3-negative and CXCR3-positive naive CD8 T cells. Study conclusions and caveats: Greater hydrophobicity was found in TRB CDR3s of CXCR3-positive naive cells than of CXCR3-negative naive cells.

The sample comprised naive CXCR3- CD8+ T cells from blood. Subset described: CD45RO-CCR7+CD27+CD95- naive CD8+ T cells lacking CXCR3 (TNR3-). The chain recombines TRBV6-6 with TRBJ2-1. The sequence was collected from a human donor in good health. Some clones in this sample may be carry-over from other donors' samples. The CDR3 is CASSPTDSVNEQFF.